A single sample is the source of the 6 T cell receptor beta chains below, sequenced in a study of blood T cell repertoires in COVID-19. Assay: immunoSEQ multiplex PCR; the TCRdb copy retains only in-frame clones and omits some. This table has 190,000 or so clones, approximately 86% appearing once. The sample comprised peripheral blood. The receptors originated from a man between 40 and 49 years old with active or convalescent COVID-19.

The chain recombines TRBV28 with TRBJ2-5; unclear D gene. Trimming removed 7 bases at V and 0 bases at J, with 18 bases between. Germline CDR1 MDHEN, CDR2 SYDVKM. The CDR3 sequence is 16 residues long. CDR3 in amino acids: CASIAQPGSYQETQYF. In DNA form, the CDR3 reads TGTGCCAGCATCGCCCAACCAGGCAGCTACCAAGAGACCCAGTACTTC.

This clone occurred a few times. This CDR3 is CASSWTGVGSNTEAFF. CDR3 sequence (DNA): TGTGCCAGCAGCTGGACAGGGGTGGGCTCGAACACTGAAGCTTTCTTT. The chain combines TRBV7-2 with TRBJ1-1; 9 nucleotides agree with TRBD1. Germline V lookup: CDR1 SGHTA, CDR2 FQGNSA. The CDR3 runs 16 residues. V lost 4 bases, J lost 1 base, and 7 bases stayed unmatched.

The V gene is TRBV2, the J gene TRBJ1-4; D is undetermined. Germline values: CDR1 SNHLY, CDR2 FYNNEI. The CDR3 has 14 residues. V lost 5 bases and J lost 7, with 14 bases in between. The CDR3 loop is CASSNGPYVEKLFF. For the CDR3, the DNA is TGTGCCAGCAGTAATGGTCCCTACGTTGAAAAACTGTTTTTT.

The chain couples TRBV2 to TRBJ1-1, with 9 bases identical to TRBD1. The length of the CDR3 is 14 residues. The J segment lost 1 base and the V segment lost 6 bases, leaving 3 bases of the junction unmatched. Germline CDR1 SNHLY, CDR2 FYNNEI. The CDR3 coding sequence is TGTGCCAGCAGGTGGGACAGGGAGAACACTGAAGCTTTCTTT. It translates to CASRWDRENTEAFF. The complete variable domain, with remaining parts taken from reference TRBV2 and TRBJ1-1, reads EPEVTQTPSHQVTQMGQEVILRCVPISNHLYFYWYRQILGQKVEFLVSFYNNEISEKSEIFDDQFSVERPDGSNFTLKIRSTKLEDSAMYFCASRWDRENTEAFFGQGTRLTVV.

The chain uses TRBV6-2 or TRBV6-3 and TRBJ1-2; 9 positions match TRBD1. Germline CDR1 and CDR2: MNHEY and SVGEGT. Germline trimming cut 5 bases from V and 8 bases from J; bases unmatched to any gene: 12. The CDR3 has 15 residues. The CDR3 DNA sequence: TGTGCCAGCAGTATCCGGGGACAGGGTCGCACCGGCTACACCTTC. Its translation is CASSIRGQGRTGYTF.

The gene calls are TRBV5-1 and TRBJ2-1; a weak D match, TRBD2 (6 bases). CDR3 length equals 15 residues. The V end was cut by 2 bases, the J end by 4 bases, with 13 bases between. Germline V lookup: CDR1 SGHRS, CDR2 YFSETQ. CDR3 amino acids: CASSFGSGVYNEQFF. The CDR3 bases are TGCGCCAGCAGCTTTGGATCGGGGGTTTACAATGAGCAGTTCTTC.